Listed below are T cell receptor beta chains from one sample, sequenced in a study of shared clonotypes between healthy human individuals. TCRdb's copy holds only in-frame clones and misses some; the assay was immunoSEQ multiplex PCR. The sample carries some 2 million clones, roughly 95% recorded once. Sequenced: naive CD8+ T cells sorted from blood. These TCRs come from a young man in good health. The CDR3 runs from the conserved cysteine through the conserved F or W. A D gene is named only where the DNA matches it firmly. The size field is filled for only some rows; it gives once, few, many or a size class.

V	size	J	D	CDR3	DNA
TRBV28	once	TRBJ1-6	TRBD1	CASSLWGDRAGNSPLHF	TGTGCCAGCAGTTTATGGGGGGACAGGGCTGGTAACTCACCCCTCCACTTT
TRBV27	-	TRBJ2-1	TRBD1	CASTWTGGMNEQFF	TGTGCCAGCACCTGGACAGGGGGCATGAATGAGCAGTTCTTC
TRBV7-9	-	TRBJ2-6	-	CASSFSKGDYSGANVLTF	TGTGCCAGCAGCTTCTCTAAAGGTGACTACTCTGGGGCCAACGTCCTGACTTTC
TRBV21-1	-	TRBJ2-1	-	CASVEGEGEYNEQFF	TGTGCCAGCGTCGAGGGGGAGGGCGAGTACAATGAGCAGTTCTTC
TRBV19	-	TRBJ2-7	-	CASSWKGATYEQYF	TGTGCCAGTAGTTGGAAAGGGGCCACCTACGAGCAGTACTTC
TRBV7-6	-	TRBJ2-3	-	CASSVTWGRTDTQYF	TGTGCCAGCAGCGTGACCTGGGGGCGCACAGATACGCAGTATTTT
TRBV7-9	-	TRBJ2-5	-	CASSLDALETQYF	TGTGCCAGCAGCTTAGACGCGTTGGAGACCCAGTACTTC
TRBV4-3	-	TRBJ2-7	-	CASSQAEDPTYEQYF	TGCGCCAGCAGCCAAGCGGAGGACCCCACCTACGAGCAGTACTTC
TRBV7-6	once	TRBJ2-2	TRBD1	CASSPDRGLAGELFF	TGTGCCAGCAGCCCGGACAGGGGGCTCGCCGGGGAGCTGTTTTTT
TRBV27	-	TRBJ2-7	-	CASSLGRPYEQYF	TGTGCCAGCAGTTTAGGACGACCGTACGAGCAGTACTTC
TRBV30	-	TRBJ1-4	-	CAWSGGGDEKLFF	TGTGCCTGGAGTGGGGGGGGAGATGAAAAACTGTTTTTT
TRBV27	-	TRBJ2-7	-	CASSLSGLSASYEQYF	TGTGCCAGCAGTTTATCCGGACTTTCGGCGTCCTACGAGCAGTACTTC
TRBV27	-	TRBJ2-7	-	CASSVGGWNEQYF	TGTGCCAGCAGCGTTGGAGGGTGGAACGAGCAGTACTTC
TRBV10-3	once	TRBJ1-5	-	CAISESGGQPQHF	TGTGCCATCAGTGAGTCGGGGGGACAGCCCCAGCATTTT
TRBV6-5	-	TRBJ2-4	TRBD1	CASSSRQGSNIQYF	TGTGCCAGCAGTTCCAGACAGGGGAGTAACATTCAGTACTTC
TRBV7-9	-	TRBJ1-2	-	CASSLARLNYGYTF	TGTGCCAGCAGCTTAGCGCGGCTGAACTATGGCTACACCTTC
TRBV9	-	TRBJ1-4	-	CASSVGLNEKLFF	TGTGCCAGCAGCGTAGGGCTTAATGAAAAACTGTTTTTT
TRBV4-3	-	TRBJ2-2	-	CASSQEIYTGELFF	TGCGCCAGCAGCCAAGAGATTTACACCGGGGAGCTGTTTTTT
TRBV7-9	-	TRBJ1-6	TRBD1	CASSLGTGYASPLHF	TGTGCCAGCAGCTTAGGGACAGGGTATGCTTCACCCCTCCACTTT
TRBV13	-	TRBJ2-5	TRBD2	CASSLGGVQETQYF	TGTGCCAGCAGCCTGGGGGGGGTCCAAGAGACCCAGTACTTC
TRBV6-1	once	TRBJ2-7	-	CASTHRGSYEQYF	TGTGCCAGCACCCACCGGGGGTCCTACGAGCAGTACTTC
TRBV9	-	TRBJ1-2	TRBD1	CASSPILTGYNYGYTF	TGTGCCAGCAGCCCGATATTGACAGGGTACAACTATGGCTACACCTTC
TRBV11-2	-	TRBJ1-4	-	CASSLLGGNEKLFF	TGTGCCAGCAGCTTACTTGGGGGTAATGAAAAACTGTTTTTT
TRBV13	-	TRBJ2-7	-	CASSLLSDYEQYF	TGTGCCAGCAGCTTACTCTCAGACTACGAGCAGTACTTC
TRBV27	-	TRBJ2-7	-	CASRKDPYEQYF	TGTGCCAGCAGAAAGGACCCCTACGAGCAGTACTTC
TRBV5-1	-	TRBJ2-1	TRBD2	CASSERGPKDEQFF	TGCGCCAGCAGTGAGCGGGGGCCGAAGGATGAGCAGTTCTTC
TRBV29-1	-	TRBJ1-2	TRBD1	CSVQGADGYTF	TGCAGCGTCCAGGGGGCCGATGGCTACACCTTC
TRBV13	-	TRBJ1-4	TRBD1	CASSLGRTGATNEKLFF	TGTGCCAGCAGCTTAGGCCGGACAGGGGCAACTAATGAAAAACTGTTTTTT
TRBV7-9	-	TRBJ2-7	-	CASTPGYEQYF	TGTGCCAGCACCCCGGGCTACGAGCAGTACTTC
TRBV27	-	TRBJ2-1	-	CASRGGYNEQFF	TGTGCCAGCAGGGGAGGCTACAATGAGCAGTTCTTC
TRBV13	-	TRBJ2-7	-	CASSLRDAYEQYF	TGTGCCAGCAGCTTGAGGGACGCCTACGAGCAGTACTTC
TRBV6-1	-	TRBJ2-2	-	CASIPGPNTGELFF	TGTGCCAGCATCCCGGGCCCAAACACCGGGGAGCTGTTTTTT
TRBV5-1	-	TRBJ2-2	-	CASSQGGNTGELFF	TGCGCCAGCTCCCAGGGGGGCAACACCGGGGAGCTGTTTTTT
TRBV28	-	TRBJ1-1	-	CASSTPRDTEAFF	TGTGCCAGCTCAACCCCGCGGGACACTGAAGCTTTCTTT
TRBV5-1	-	TRBJ2-7	TRBD1	CASRWDSPYEQYF	TGCGCCAGCAGATGGGACAGCCCCTACGAGCAGTACTTC
TRBV7-8	-	TRBJ1-4	TRBD1	CASSFFRGRGATNEKLFF	TGTGCCAGCAGCTTTTTCAGGGGGCGCGGGGCAACTAATGAAAAACTGTTTTTT
TRBV7-9	-	TRBJ2-3	TRBD2	CASSLSAGGPIDTQYF	TGTGCCAGCAGTCTTTCGGCGGGGGGGCCCATAGATACGCAGTATTTT